The following is a TCR beta chain sequence with its context. What this receptor recognizes is not known. No clone much larger than this one lies a single base away; base qualities are absent. TCRbeta CDR3 regions were amplified from genomic DNA by means of the immunoSEQ Assay, a bias-controlled multiplex PCR. On the study's bioinformatics: Within the assay, amplification of reference gene primers was used to estimate how many nucleated cells each sample contained. To quantify the absolute abundance of each unique TCRbeta CDR3 rearrangement, sequence reads were collapsed and filtered. Productive Simpson clonality was computed per sample as the square root of Simpson's diversity index over productive rearrangements. What TCRdb holds here is the immuneACCESS table cut down to in-frame rearrangements. Part of the clones is not present; checked against another copy, under half of the missing clones reflect an unresolved V gene, and the others are unexplained. That table is the source of V, J and clone size, and D and trimming were worked out from the DNA. A total of 63,000 or so clones appear in this sample, approximately 79% of them only once. The ten top clones hold about 16% of the sample.

This record comes from a study of blood T cell repertoires in COVID-19 (dated by TCRdb to 2018 to 2021). Describing the broader study: Samples covering the acute and convalescent phases of COVID-19 were provided by collaborators in the United States, Italy and Spain. The prospective study material was composed of cDNA or gDNA derived from T cells, B-cell-depleted T cells, or PBMCs. Deeply sampled blood TCRbeta repertoires from subjects exposed to, actively infected with, or recovered from COVID-19 were included in the dataset. The repertoires were released in a freely available public database meant as a resource for research on the immune response to SARS-CoV-2. Samples were obtained from the ongoing ImmuneRACE study (first 160 participants) and from approximately 1,200 subjects provided by 6 global collaborators. Nearly every sample came with metadata listing a de-identified subject ID, COVID-19 status, age in years and sex. Where available, HLA class I and class II types were taken from metadata supplied by the sample provider and were not determined by assay-based typing.

Collaborating institutions collected whole blood in K2EDTA tubes following their own protocols. For TCRbeta analysis, collaborator samples were shipped as frozen whole blood, as isolated PBMCs, or as DNA extracted from either sample type. Overall results and qualifications from the work: Clinical and demographic metadata were provided uncurated, with the amount varying by source and participant.

The sequenced material came from peripheral blood. The receptor's source is a man aged 80 or over with active COVID-19.

At the DNA level, the sequence is TGTGCCAGCAGTTCCCTCCGACAGGCGGGGGTCTCCTACAATGAGCAGTTCTTC. Translated, it reads CASSSLRQAGVSYNEQFF. Recombination linked TRBV6-2 or TRBV6-3 to TRBJ2-1; a weak D assignment points to TRBD2 (7 bases agree). V is pared back by 4 bases and J by 0 bases, with 19 bases lying between the germline termini. The CDR3 spans 18 residues, from the cysteine through the phenylalanine. The entry retains the CDR3 DNA only, 54 bases that are in frame from base 1. The germline V gene encodes CDR1 MNHEY and CDR2 SVGEGT.